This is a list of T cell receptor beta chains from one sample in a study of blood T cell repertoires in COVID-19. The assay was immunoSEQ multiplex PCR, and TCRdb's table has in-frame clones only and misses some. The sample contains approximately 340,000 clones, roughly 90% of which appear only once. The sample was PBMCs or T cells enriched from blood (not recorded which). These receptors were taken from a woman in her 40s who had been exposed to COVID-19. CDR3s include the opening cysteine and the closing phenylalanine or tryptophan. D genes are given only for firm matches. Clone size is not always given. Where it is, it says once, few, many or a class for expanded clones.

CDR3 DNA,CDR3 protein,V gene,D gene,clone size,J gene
TGTGCCAGTAGTTTGGACAGGGGTAGTGGCTACACCTTC,CASSLDRGSGYTF,TRBV19,TRBD1,NA,TRBJ1-2
TGTGCCAGCCCCCCGCGAGCTAGCGGGGGCCTACAAGAGACCCAGTACTTC,CASPPRASGGLQETQYF,TRBV2,TRBD2,NA,TRBJ2-5
TGTGCCAGCAACCCCCCAGGGGCAAACGAGCAGTACTTC,CASNPPGANEQYF,TRBV12-3/TRBV12-4,NA,once,TRBJ2-7
TGTGCCAGCAGCTTAGGTAGTAGCGGGAGAGAGACCCAGTACTTC,CASSLGSSGRETQYF,TRBV7-2,TRBD2,NA,TRBJ2-5
TGTGCCAGCAGTTCCGACAGGGGCGGCAATCAGCCCCAGCATTTT,CASSSDRGGNQPQHF,TRBV6-5,TRBD1,NA,TRBJ1-5
TGTGCCAGCAGCGTCCGGGGGGCGAGCAATGAGCAGTTCTTC,CASSVRGASNEQFF,TRBV7-8,NA,NA,TRBJ2-1
TGTGCCAGCAGAGAGGCAGTTGGAAACACCATATATTTT,CASREAVGNTIYF,TRBV6-5,NA,NA,TRBJ1-3
TGTGCCACCAGTGATGCCGGACCGGGACAGCTCTATGGCTACACCTTC,CATSDAGPGQLYGYTF,TRBV24-1,TRBD1,NA,TRBJ1-2
TGTGCCAGCAGATCACAGGGGGCTAACTATGGCTACACCTTC,CASRSQGANYGYTF,TRBV6-5,TRBD1,NA,TRBJ1-2
TGTGCCAGCAGTGAAGAGTGGGAGTGGGACACTGAAGCTTTCTTT,CASSEEWEWDTEAFF,TRBV2,NA,NA,TRBJ1-1
TGCGCCAGCAGCCACTCCCTTGGCGGGAGTAGAGTCACCGGGGAGCTGTTTTTT,CASSHSLGGSRVTGELFF,TRBV4-3,TRBD2,NA,TRBJ2-2
TGTGCCAGCAGTCCATGGACAGAGAGGTTGGATGAGCAGTTCTTC,CASSPWTERLDEQFF,TRBV27,NA,few,TRBJ2-1
TGTGCCAGCAGCTTACGGGGTTCGGGGGAGCTGTTTTTT,CASSLRGSGELFF,TRBV7-2,NA,NA,TRBJ2-2
TGTGCCAGCAGCCTCCGACAGGGCCTTGGGGACACTGAAGCTTTCTTT,CASSLRQGLGDTEAFF,TRBV5-6,TRBD1,NA,TRBJ1-1
TGCAGCGTTGAGTCCCAGGGAACAGATACGCAGTATTTT,CSVESQGTDTQYF,TRBV29-1,NA,NA,TRBJ2-3
TGTGCCACCAGTTCACCCGGGGCCTACAATGAGCAGTTCTTC,CATSSPGAYNEQFF,TRBV24-1,NA,NA,TRBJ2-1
TGTGCCAGCAGCTTGGGGCTAGCCTCCTCCTACGAGCAGTACTTC,CASSLGLASSYEQYF,TRBV5-8,NA,NA,TRBJ2-7
TGTGCCAGCAGTTTGAGTCAGCCCCAGCATTTT,CASSLSQPQHF,TRBV12-3/TRBV12-4,NA,NA,TRBJ1-5
TGCAGTGCTAGTAACTACAGGGTAGAAGCTTTCTTT,CSASNYRVEAFF,TRBV20-1,NA,NA,TRBJ1-1
TGTGCCAGCACCGGGGGACGGACCTACGAGCAGTACTTC,CASTGGRTYEQYF,TRBV2,NA,NA,TRBJ2-7
TGTGCCACCAGTGATGCAGACAGGGAAGTAGAGACCCAGTACTTC,CATSDADREVETQYF,TRBV24-1,TRBD1,NA,TRBJ2-5
TGCGCCAGCAGGAAGTCTGGTTGGGGCACCGCGTCGTTCCAAGAGACCCAGTACTTC,CASRKSGWGTASFQETQYF,TRBV5-1,NA,NA,TRBJ2-5
TGTGCCAGCAGCCCGGACAGGGCGGGGACTGAAGCTTTCTTT,CASSPDRAGTEAFF,TRBV9,TRBD1,NA,TRBJ1-1
TGTGCCAGCAGTCCTACCGCCCTCGGGGGGCGAAGCTCTGGAAACACCATATATTTT,CASSPTALGGRSSGNTIYF,TRBV27,NA,NA,TRBJ1-3
TGCGCCAGCAGCTTGTTCAGTAGCGGTAGCTCCTACAATGAGCAGTTCTTC,CASSLFSSGSSYNEQFF,TRBV5-1,NA,NA,TRBJ2-1
TGTGCTAGTGGTGGCACTAGTATCAATGAGCAGTTCTTC,CASGGTSINEQFF,TRBV12-5,NA,NA,TRBJ2-1
TGTGCCAGCAGTTACTCCGTCGTCGGGGGGGAATCCTATGGCTACACCTTC,CASSYSVVGGESYGYTF,TRBV6-2/TRBV6-3,NA,NA,TRBJ1-2
TGTGCCAGCAGCTCAGCTTACAGGGGGTCCTACGAGCAGTACTTC,CASSSAYRGSYEQYF,TRBV7-6,TRBD1,once,TRBJ2-7
TGTGCCAGCAGCGTTACAGGGTGGAGCTCACCCCTCCACTTT,CASSVTGWSSPLHF,TRBV7-2,NA,NA,TRBJ1-6
TGTGCCAGCTCACCACGAGACAGTCGAGAGACCCAGTACTTC,CASSPRDSRETQYF,TRBV18,NA,NA,TRBJ2-5
TGTGCCAGCAGCGTGTCGGGACTGAGCTCTGGAAACACCATATATTTT,CASSVSGLSSGNTIYF,TRBV9,NA,NA,TRBJ1-3
TGTGCCAGCAGTTACATCCCAGGGTCGGAGCCCCAGCATTTT,CASSYIPGSEPQHF,TRBV6-2/TRBV6-3,NA,NA,TRBJ1-5
TGTGCCAGCAGTTCGGGACAGGGCGCAGCGAATCAGCCCCAGCATTTT,CASSSGQGAANQPQHF,TRBV27,TRBD1,few,TRBJ1-5
TGTGCCTGGAGTTCCTTAGTTCCGAACACTGAAGCTTTCTTT,CAWSSLVPNTEAFF,TRBV30,NA,NA,TRBJ1-1
TGTGCCAGCAGTTACCCGTCTGAGCGGCCGTACTTC,CASSYPSERPYF,TRBV6-2/TRBV6-3,NA,once,TRBJ2-7
TGTGCCAGCATTCATGGACAGGGTGGACAGCCCCAGCATTTT,CASIHGQGGQPQHF,TRBV2,TRBD1,NA,TRBJ1-5
TGTGCCACAGGGAGGGGGCAAGAGACCCAGTACTTC,CATGRGQETQYF,TRBV10-3,NA,NA,TRBJ2-5
TGTGCCAGCAGGGGGGCCACAGATACGCAGTATTTT,CASRGATDTQYF,TRBV6-5,NA,NA,TRBJ2-3
TGTGCCAGCAGGTCGACAGGGGGAAACACCGGGGAGCTGTTTTTT,CASRSTGGNTGELFF,TRBV9,TRBD1,NA,TRBJ2-2
TGTGCCAGCAGCCCAAACGCCGGACAGATGCGCCTATGGCTACACACCTTC,CASSPNAGQMRLWLHTF,TRBV5-6,NA,NA,TRBJ1-2
TGTGCCAGTAGTATACAGGGGACAGATACGCAGTATTTT,CASSIQGTDTQYF,TRBV19,NA,once,TRBJ2-3
TGTGCCAGCAGCTTAGTCGGTAGTCTGAATTCACCCCTCCACTTT,CASSLVGSLNSPLHF,TRBV7-2,NA,once,TRBJ1-6
TGTGCCAGCAGCTCCGGGACAGGGCCTGGAAACACCATATATTTT,CASSSGTGPGNTIYF,TRBV9,TRBD1,few,TRBJ1-3
TGTGCCAGCAGTTTTGTCGAGCAGCCCCAGCATTTT,CASSFVEQPQHF,TRBV12-3/TRBV12-4,NA,NA,TRBJ1-5
TGTGCCAGTAGCCCCCTTGGGCAGCCTAACTATGGCTACACCTTC,CASSPLGQPNYGYTF,TRBV19,NA,once,TRBJ1-2
TGTGCCAGTAGGGCGGACAGGGGAGGAACTGAAGCTTTCTTT,CASRADRGGTEAFF,TRBV19,TRBD1,NA,TRBJ1-1
TGTGCCAGCAGCTCAAGACAGTACACTGAAGCTTTCTTT,CASSSRQYTEAFF,TRBV7-9,NA,NA,TRBJ1-1
TGTGCCAGCAGCTTGGGGACAGGGCCTAATGAAAAACTGTTTTTT,CASSLGTGPNEKLFF,TRBV5-8,TRBD1,NA,TRBJ1-4
TGCAGCGCCCAAGGAAATCGACAGATGAACTACAATGAGCAGTTCTTC,CSAQGNRQMNYNEQFF,TRBV29-1,NA,NA,TRBJ2-1
TGTGCCAGCAGCCAGACAGGGGCTGGGCAGTACTTC,CASSQTGAGQYF,TRBV14,TRBD1,NA,TRBJ2-7
TGTGCCAGCAGCAAAGGGGGTCCCAACGAGCAGTACTTC,CASSKGGPNEQYF,TRBV5-4,NA,NA,TRBJ2-7
TGTGCCAGCTCACCACTCGACAGGTCAACTAACTATGGCTACACCTTC,CASSPLDRSTNYGYTF,TRBV18,NA,NA,TRBJ1-2
TGTGCCAGCAGCCAACTAGACAGCAATGAGCAGTTCTTC,CASSQLDSNEQFF,TRBV14,NA,NA,TRBJ2-1
TGTGCCAGCAGTGAAGCCAGCTACGAGCAGTACTTC,CASSEASYEQYF,TRBV6-1,NA,NA,TRBJ2-7
TGTGCCAGCAGCCCGACTAGCGGGGTGTACACAGATACGCAGTATTTT,CASSPTSGVYTDTQYF,TRBV27,TRBD2,NA,TRBJ2-3